This T cell receptor (beta chain) was retrieved from a study of blood T cell repertoires in COVID-19. Background on the study: Italy, Spain and the United States were the sources of the convalescent and acute COVID-19 samples. Sources were T cells, B-cell-depleted T cells, or PBMCs; the material itself was cDNA or gDNA.

Authors' analysis steps: Using reference gene primer amplification, nucleated cell counts were estimated. The table came from immunoSEQ multiplex PCR; TCRdb's copy has only in-frame clones and leaves some out. V, J and clone size are those of that table, while D and trimming were read from the DNA. The sample records about 290,000 clones, about 90% being singletons. V was clipped by 1 base and J by 5 bases; unmatched bases: 9. The length of the CDR3 is 16 residues. Germline lookup yields CDR1 LGHDT and CDR2 YNNKEL (reference sequence). The TCR sequence derives from a woman aged 25 to 39 with COVID-19, enrolled during active disease. Sequenced sample: peripheral blood. The chain employs TRBV3-1 (or the pseudogene TRBV3-2) and TRBJ2-7; 9 bases match TRBD2. CDR3 protein: CASSQAWGLAPHEQYF. The CDR3 DNA follows: TGTGCCAGCAGCCAAGCGTGGGGACTAGCTCCCCACGAGCAGTACTTC.